These 9 T cell receptor beta chains share one sample of origin, sequenced in a study of shared clonotypes between healthy human individuals. Terminally differentiated effector memory CD45RA+ cells were excluded by CCR7 positive selection of CD45RO-negative cells. TCRdb keeps only in-frame clones here, not all; method: immunoSEQ multiplex PCR. The profile shows under 2,000,000 clones, approximately 94% of them singletons. The sample taken for sequencing was naive CD8+ T cells sorted from blood. All receptors derive from a young man in good health.

This clone was observed a single time. This chain connects TRBV21-1 to TRBJ1-5. TRBV21-1 is assigned pseudogene status. The CDR3 sequence is 15 residues long. CDR3 protein: CASTQNAGSIWPQHF. The CDR3 bases are TGTGCCAGCACCCAAAACGCGGGGAGTATTTGGCCCCAGCATTTT.

This chain uses TRBV7-2 with TRBJ2-7; D is ambiguous. The V and J ends lost 1 base and 2 bases respectively, with 9 bases between them. In germline, CDR1 is SGHTA, CDR2 FQGNSA. The CDR3 runs 14 residues. CDR3 region: CASSLVTGAYEQYF. The CDR3 region has the DNA TGTGCCAGCAGCTTAGTAACGGGCGCCTACGAGCAGTACTTC.

Of note for this clone: This same CDR3 is encoded by further DNA sequences in the sample. The chain's CDR3 is CASSLGLASYEQYF. Written as DNA, the CDR3 is TGTGCCAGCAGCTTGGGACTAGCATCCTACGAGCAGTACTTC. The chain has TRBV5-6 and TRBJ2-7, with 7 bases fitting TRBD2. V was clipped by 0 bases and J by 1 base; unmatched bases: 1. Germline V CDR1 and CDR2: SGHDT, YYEEEE. The CDR3 loop spans 14 amino acids.

The genes are TRBV10-3 and TRBJ2-5, with D perhaps matching TRBD1 or TRBD2 (6 bases each). V was pared by 6 bases and J by 11 bases, with 13 bases between. This CDR3 region has 11 residues. Germline V gene data show CDR1 as ENHRY and CDR2 as SYGVKD. The CDR3 protein is CAIRMGGLQYF. The CDR3 bases are TGTGCCATCAGGATGGGGGGCCTACAGTACTTC.

J is TRBJ1-5 and V is TRBV5-8; the D is unclear. Germline CDR1 reads SGHTS; CDR2 reads YDEGEE. Trimming shortened V by 1 base and J by 5 bases, and 13 bases separated the two germline ends. The CDR3 sequence is 15 residues long. The CDR3 sequence: CASSLLGRSDQPQHF. The CDR3 coding sequence is TGTGCCAGCAGCTTGTTGGGGAGAAGCGATCAGCCCCAGCATTTT.

V and J are TRBV4-1 and TRBJ2-3; 10 positions match TRBD1. The germline gives CDR1 MGHRA, CDR2 YSYEKL. Trimming removed 3 bases from V and 3 bases from J; junction bases left unmatched: 9. The CDR3 spans 17 residues. The CDR3: CASSHRQGAAETDTQYF. CDR3 coding DNA: TGCGCCAGCAGCCATAGACAGGGGGCGGCGGAAACAGATACGCAGTATTTT.

The chain has TRBV7-9 and TRBJ2-5; no reliable D call. Trimming cost V 4 bases and J 2 bases, with 11 bases left between them. CDR1 SEHNR and CDR2 FQNEAQ come from the germline V gene (reference sequence). CDR3 length: 14 amino acids. The CDR3 DNA is TGTGCCAGCAGCTCAAACCCACAGCAAGAGACCCAGTACTTC. It encodes CASSSNPQQETQYF.

This clone was recorded once. The chain is built from TRBV6-6 and TRBJ2-1; tentative D call: TRBD1 (6 bases). Germline assignment: CDR1 MNHNY and CDR2 SVGAGI (reference sequence). The CDR3 loop spans 16 amino acids. V lost 4 bases to trimming and J lost 0 bases, with 13 bases between them. The CDR3 sequence is CASSFADRSSYNEQFF. The CDR3 coding sequence is TGTGCCAGCAGTTTTGCCGACAGGAGCTCCTACAATGAGCAGTTCTTC.

The genes are TRBV10-3 and TRBJ1-2, with TRBD1 as a possible D gene (5 bases). V lost 10 bases to trimming and J lost 5 bases, with 11 bases between them. The CDR3 has 11 amino acids. Germline V gene sequence: CDR1 ENHRY, CDR2 SYGVKD. CDR3 DNA: TGTGCCACGATTCAGGGTTATGGCTACACCTTC. This translates into CATIQGYGYTF.